These T cell receptor beta chains were read from a single sample in a study of beta chain features in type 1 diabetes. This table comes from immunoSEQ multiplex PCR, and its TCRdb copy is limited to in-frame clones, with some not included. Among around 100,000 clones listed, over 25% were seen once. Sequenced: central memory CD4+ T cells from blood. These receptors were taken from a woman between 18 and 29 years old with type 1 diabetes. Each CDR3 is given with its conserved first and last residue. The order of the fields is clone size, V gene, J gene, D gene, CDR3 DNA, CDR3 protein. A D gene is named only where the DNA matches it firmly. Clone size is shown for a subset of rows, as once, few, many or a class of expanded clone.

clone size: -
V gene: TRBV21-1
J gene: TRBJ2-1
D gene: -
CDR3 DNA: TGTGCCAGCAGCAACCTTGGGACTAGCGGGCCTGCTGTCGACAATGAGCAGTTCTTC
CDR3 protein: CASSNLGTSGPAVDNEQFF

clone size: -
V gene: TRBV30
J gene: TRBJ2-1
D gene: -
CDR3 DNA: TGTGCCCGGAGTGGAGTGAATGAGCAGTTCTTC
CDR3 protein: CARSGVNEQFF

clone size: -
V gene: TRBV5-1
J gene: TRBJ1-1
D gene: TRBD1
CDR3 DNA: TGCGCCAGCAGCTTGGTCCAAGGACAGGGTGGTGAAGCTTTCTTT
CDR3 protein: CASSLVQGQGGEAFF

clone size: -
V gene: TRBV7-2
J gene: TRBJ2-3
D gene: -
CDR3 DNA: TGTGCCAGCACCGGAGAAGATACGCAGTATTTT
CDR3 protein: CASTGEDTQYF

clone size: -
V gene: TRBV18
J gene: TRBJ2-3
D gene: TRBD2
CDR3 DNA: TGTGCCAGCTCACCTGGAGAACCGACAACTAGCGGCCCGAGGTATTTT
CDR3 protein: CASSPGEPTTSGPRYF

clone size: few
V gene: TRBV14
J gene: TRBJ2-3
D gene: TRBD2
CDR3 DNA: TGTGCCAGCAGCCAAGGCTCTAGCGGGCTAGATACGCAGTATTTT
CDR3 protein: CASSQGSSGLDTQYF

clone size: few
V gene: TRBV29-1
J gene: TRBJ2-7
D gene: -
CDR3 DNA: TGCAGCGCTACGACTAGTAGCGAGCAGTACTTC
CDR3 protein: CSATTSSEQYF

clone size: -
V gene: TRBV18
J gene: TRBJ1-5
D gene: TRBD1
CDR3 DNA: TGTGCCAGCTCCCCAGGGGGCGCGAGCAATCAGCCCCAGCATTTT
CDR3 protein: CASSPGGASNQPQHF

clone size: few
V gene: TRBV5-1
J gene: TRBJ1-1
D gene: -
CDR3 DNA: TGCGCCAGCAGCTGGGACTTCAAGAACACTGAAGCTTTCTTT
CDR3 protein: CASSWDFKNTEAFF

clone size: -
V gene: TRBV7-9
J gene: TRBJ1-1
D gene: TRBD1
CDR3 DNA: TGTGCCAGCAGCTTTCCCGGGACAGGGGCCACTGAAGCTTTCTTT
CDR3 protein: CASSFPGTGATEAFF

clone size: -
V gene: TRBV5-1
J gene: TRBJ2-1
D gene: TRBD2
CDR3 DNA: TGCGCCAGCAGCCCGGGGGTCGTAGCGGGAGGGCCGGGTGAGCAGTTCTTC
CDR3 protein: CASSPGVVAGGPGEQFF

clone size: few
V gene: TRBV10-3
J gene: TRBJ2-2
D gene: TRBD1
CDR3 DNA: TGTGCCATCAGTGGCCAGGGGGCGGGCGGGGAGCTGTTTTTT
CDR3 protein: CAISGQGAGGELFF

clone size: -
V gene: TRBV10-2
J gene: TRBJ2-3
D gene: -
CDR3 DNA: TGCGCCAGCACCTACACAGATACGCAGTATTTT
CDR3 protein: CASTYTDTQYF

clone size: few
V gene: TRBV5-1
J gene: TRBJ2-5
D gene: TRBD2
CDR3 DNA: TGCGCCAGCAGCTTGGAAAGGAGGAAACTAGCGGGACCATCAGAGACCCAGTACTTC
CDR3 protein: CASSLERRKLAGPSETQYF

clone size: -
V gene: TRBV2
J gene: TRBJ2-2
D gene: TRBD2
CDR3 DNA: TGTGCCAGCAGTGTAGCGGGAGAAGGGGAGCTGTTTTTT
CDR3 protein: CASSVAGEGELFF

clone size: -
V gene: TRBV11-3
J gene: TRBJ2-5
D gene: TRBD2
CDR3 DNA: TGTGCCAGCAGCTTAGGGGAGCGGCTAGCGGGACAAGAGACCCAGTACTTC
CDR3 protein: CASSLGERLAGQETQYF

clone size: -
V gene: TRBV30
J gene: TRBJ2-1
D gene: -
CDR3 DNA: TGTGCCTGGAGTGTGGGCACTAGCCGTGTGAACAATGAGCAGTTCTTC
CDR3 protein: CAWSVGTSRVNNEQFF

clone size: -
V gene: TRBV7-2
J gene: TRBJ2-1
D gene: -
CDR3 DNA: TGTGCCAGCAGCCCCCGCCTACTAGTCCCCAATGAGCAGTTCTTC
CDR3 protein: CASSPRLLVPNEQFF

clone size: few
V gene: TRBV5-1
J gene: TRBJ1-6
D gene: -
CDR3 DNA: TGCGCCAGCAGCGACAATCTACTCGGGGATTCACCCCTCCACTTT
CDR3 protein: CASSDNLLGDSPLHF

clone size: -
V gene: TRBV4-2
J gene: TRBJ2-1
D gene: TRBD2
CDR3 DNA: TGTGCCAGCAGCAACCCTAGCGGAAGACCTTCCTACAATGAGCAGTTCTTC
CDR3 protein: CASSNPSGRPSYNEQFF

clone size: few
V gene: TRBV12-2
J gene: TRBJ2-1
D gene: -
CDR3 DNA: TGTGCAAGTCGCTTTCATACGTTCCGACTAGCGGGAGGGCCCAGTGAGCAGTTCTTC
CDR3 protein: CASRFHTFRLAGGPSEQFF

clone size: few
V gene: TRBV7-9
J gene: TRBJ1-1
D gene: -
CDR3 DNA: TGTGCCAGCAGCTTGGGGGGGGCCTGGGGCACTGAAGCTTTCTTT
CDR3 protein: CASSLGGAWGTEAFF

clone size: few
V gene: TRBV29-1
J gene: TRBJ2-1
D gene: TRBD2
CDR3 DNA: TGCTCGGGGGCTAGCGGGAGAGGGGAGCAGTTCTTC
CDR3 protein: CSGASGRGEQFF

clone size: -
V gene: TRBV4-2
J gene: TRBJ1-4
D gene: -
CDR3 DNA: TGTGCCAGCAGCCAAGACGGGGAGGAAAATGAAAAACTGTTTTTT
CDR3 protein: CASSQDGEENEKLFF

clone size: few
V gene: TRBV2
J gene: TRBJ2-1
D gene: -
CDR3 DNA: TGTGCCAGCAGCAGAACGTCCTACAATGAGCAGTTCTTC
CDR3 protein: CASSRTSYNEQFF

clone size: -
V gene: TRBV19
J gene: TRBJ2-7
D gene: TRBD2
CDR3 DNA: TGTGCCAGTAGTGCCTCACTGGGACTAGCCTACGAGCAGTACTTC
CDR3 protein: CASSASLGLAYEQYF

clone size: few
V gene: TRBV5-1
J gene: TRBJ1-1
D gene: TRBD1
CDR3 DNA: TGCGCCAGCAGCTTGGCAGGGGGCGGATGGACTGAAGCTTTCTTT
CDR3 protein: CASSLAGGGWTEAFF

clone size: -
V gene: TRBV28
J gene: TRBJ2-7
D gene: -
CDR3 DNA: TGTGCCAGCAGATCCGGGATAGCCCTGGGGGAGCAGTACTTC
CDR3 protein: CASRSGIALGEQYF

clone size: -
V gene: TRBV30
J gene: TRBJ1-2
D gene: TRBD1
CDR3 DNA: TGTGCCTGGAGTGAACAGGGGTATGGCTACACCTTC
CDR3 protein: CAWSEQGYGYTF

clone size: -
V gene: TRBV7-9
J gene: TRBJ1-1
D gene: -
CDR3 DNA: TGTGCCAGCAGCTTAGCTGAGGCCAGGGGAAGGGCTGAAGCTTTCTTT
CDR3 protein: CASSLAEARGRAEAFF

clone size: few
V gene: TRBV2
J gene: TRBJ2-4
D gene: TRBD1
CDR3 DNA: TGTGCCAGCAGCTTCCTGGCAGGGGGCCGTCAAAACATTCAGTACTTC
CDR3 protein: CASSFLAGGRQNIQYF

clone size: -
V gene: TRBV11-2
J gene: TRBJ2-3
D gene: TRBD2
CDR3 DNA: TGTGCCAGCAGCTCACGACTAGCGGCCTTAACGCAGTATTTT
CDR3 protein: CASSSRLAALTQYF

clone size: -
V gene: TRBV29-1
J gene: TRBJ2-1
D gene: -
CDR3 DNA: TGCAGCGTTGGGCTAGCGCCTAGCTCCTACAATGAGCAGTTCTTC
CDR3 protein: CSVGLAPSSYNEQFF

clone size: -
V gene: TRBV30
J gene: TRBJ2-1
D gene: TRBD1
CDR3 DNA: TGTGCCTGGAGTCACGGGACAGGTTACAATGAGCAGTTCTTC
CDR3 protein: CAWSHGTGYNEQFF

clone size: once
V gene: TRBV6-5
J gene: TRBJ2-2
D gene: -
CDR3 DNA: TGTGCCAGCAGTGACTACGGGGGGAACACCGGGGAGCTGTTTTTT
CDR3 protein: CASSDYGGNTGELFF

clone size: -
V gene: TRBV7-3
J gene: TRBJ2-2
D gene: -
CDR3 DNA: TGTGCCAGCAGCTCACAGGCGTCCGCGAACACCGGGGAGCTGTTTTTT
CDR3 protein: CASSSQASANTGELFF

clone size: -
V gene: TRBV4-1
J gene: TRBJ2-7
D gene: -
CDR3 DNA: TGCGCCAGCAGCCAAGGCCCGGGCTCCTACGAGCAGTACTTC
CDR3 protein: CASSQGPGSYEQYF

clone size: few
V gene: TRBV29-1
J gene: TRBJ1-2
D gene: TRBD1
CDR3 DNA: TGCAGCGTTCGGGGGGGGACAGGGGGAGCTTATGGCTACACCTTC
CDR3 protein: CSVRGGTGGAYGYTF

clone size: -
V gene: TRBV29-1
J gene: TRBJ1-5
D gene: TRBD1
CDR3 DNA: TGCAGCGTTGTCCCGACAGGGGTCAATCAGCCCCAGCATTTT
CDR3 protein: CSVVPTGVNQPQHF

clone size: -
V gene: TRBV6-1
J gene: TRBJ1-2
D gene: -
CDR3 DNA: TGTGCCAGCAGTGAAGTTTTCGGGGTGGGAGGCTACACCTTC
CDR3 protein: CASSEVFGVGGYTF

clone size: -
V gene: TRBV9
J gene: TRBJ1-3
D gene: -
CDR3 DNA: TGTGCCAGCAGCGTAGGGGCGGGGAATGGAAACACCATATATTTT
CDR3 protein: CASSVGAGNGNTIYF

clone size: -
V gene: TRBV4-2
J gene: TRBJ2-7
D gene: TRBD2
CDR3 DNA: TGTGCCAGCAGCCAATCCTCGCTAGCGGGAGCGTACGAGCAGTACTTC
CDR3 protein: CASSQSSLAGAYEQYF

clone size: few
V gene: TRBV19
J gene: TRBJ2-3
D gene: TRBD2
CDR3 DNA: TGTGCCAGTAGTGAACTAGCGGGACAAAGAACAGATACGCAGTATTTT
CDR3 protein: CASSELAGQRTDTQYF

clone size: -
V gene: TRBV6-5
J gene: TRBJ1-2
D gene: -
CDR3 DNA: TGTGCCAGCAGTTACCGAGGGTATGGCTACACCTTC
CDR3 protein: CASSYRGYGYTF

clone size: -
V gene: TRBV11-2
J gene: TRBJ2-3
D gene: TRBD2
CDR3 DNA: TGTGCCAGCAGCTGGGTGGGACTAGCGGGCTATACTAGCACAGATACGCAGTATTTT
CDR3 protein: CASSWVGLAGYTSTDTQYF

clone size: few
V gene: TRBV19
J gene: TRBJ2-1
D gene: TRBD2
CDR3 DNA: TGTGCCAGTACAAGGACTAGCGGGAGGTCGGGGTACAATGAGCAGTTCTTC
CDR3 protein: CASTRTSGRSGYNEQFF

clone size: -
V gene: TRBV18
J gene: TRBJ1-5
D gene: TRBD1
CDR3 DNA: TGTGCCAGCTCACCTGAAGGACAGGGGGCAAGTCAGCCCCAGCATTTT
CDR3 protein: CASSPEGQGASQPQHF

clone size: -
V gene: TRBV10-3
J gene: TRBJ2-3
D gene: TRBD2
CDR3 DNA: TGTGCCTCCTCATCTCCAGGGCGGGAGGGGTCAGATACGCAGTATTTT
CDR3 protein: CASSSPGREGSDTQYF

clone size: -
V gene: TRBV18
J gene: TRBJ2-1
D gene: -
CDR3 DNA: TGTGCCAGCTCACCACCACCGGGGCAGTTCTTC
CDR3 protein: CASSPPPGQFF

clone size: -
V gene: TRBV27
J gene: TRBJ2-3
D gene: TRBD2
CDR3 DNA: TGTGCCAGCAAAAGGGCGGGAGGCACAGATACGCAGTATTTT
CDR3 protein: CASKRAGGTDTQYF

clone size: many
V gene: TRBV30
J gene: TRBJ2-5
D gene: TRBD1
CDR3 DNA: TGTGCCTGGAGTGTACCCGACAGGGTCGAGACCCAGTACTTC
CDR3 protein: CAWSVPDRVETQYF

clone size: -
V gene: TRBV7-3
J gene: TRBJ2-1
D gene: TRBD2
CDR3 DNA: TGTGCCAGCAGCTTAAAGGGAGAGTTAGCGGGGAACAATGAGCAGTTCTTC
CDR3 protein: CASSLKGELAGNNEQFF

clone size: -
V gene: TRBV7-8
J gene: TRBJ2-7
D gene: TRBD2
CDR3 DNA: TGTGCCAGCAGCCACAGAGGGCGGGAGGGCCTACGAGCCGAGCAGTACTTC
CDR3 protein: CASSHRGREGLRAEQYF

clone size: -
V gene: TRBV5-1
J gene: TRBJ2-3
D gene: -
CDR3 DNA: TGCGCCAGCAGCTTGGATAATACGCAGTATTTT
CDR3 protein: CASSLDNTQYF

clone size: -
V gene: TRBV6-5
J gene: TRBJ1-5
D gene: -
CDR3 DNA: TGTGCCAGCAGTCAGACACAGCAGCCCCAGCATTTT
CDR3 protein: CASSQTQQPQHF

clone size: -
V gene: TRBV7-9
J gene: TRBJ1-1
D gene: TRBD1
CDR3 DNA: TGTGCCAGCAGCTTTGGTCAGGGGGCTGTCACTGAAGCTTTCTTT
CDR3 protein: CASSFGQGAVTEAFF

clone size: few
V gene: TRBV11-2
J gene: TRBJ2-2
D gene: TRBD1
CDR3 DNA: TGTGCCAGCAGCGGCCAGGGGGCGGCGGTCGGGGAGCTGTTTTTT
CDR3 protein: CASSGQGAAVGELFF